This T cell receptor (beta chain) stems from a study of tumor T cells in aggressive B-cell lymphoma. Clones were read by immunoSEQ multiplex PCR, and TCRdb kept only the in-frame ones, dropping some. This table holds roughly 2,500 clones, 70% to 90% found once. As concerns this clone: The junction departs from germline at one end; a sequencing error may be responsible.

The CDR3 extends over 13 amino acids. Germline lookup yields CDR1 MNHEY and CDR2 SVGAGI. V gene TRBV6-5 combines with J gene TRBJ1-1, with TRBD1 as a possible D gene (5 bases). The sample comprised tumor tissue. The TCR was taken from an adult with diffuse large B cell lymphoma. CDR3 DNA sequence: TGTGCTAGCAGTTACGGTGGGGGGAAAGAAGCTTTCTTT. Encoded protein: CASSYGGGKEAFF.